The 27 T cell receptor beta chains in this list originate from one sample, sequenced in a study of CD8 T cells in ankylosing spondylitis. Via MiXCR, TCRdb re-called the 5' RACE reads, giving one row per CDR3 protein. This sample has under 300,000 distinct CDR3 sequences, with roughly a tenth found just once. Sequencing was done on a sample of blood, either unsorted or a sorted T cell fraction (not recorded which). Source of these receptors: a male donor with ankylosing spondylitis or in good health (not recorded which).

This clonotype occurred many times. The V and J genes are TRBV20-1 and TRBJ1-1, with D possibly being TRBD1 (5 bases). The germline gives CDR1 DFQATT, CDR2 SNEGSKA (reference sequence). The CDR3 runs 13 residues. With 5 bases removed from V and 2 bases from J, the gap between germline ends came to 12 bases. Here the CDR3 reads CSARRTPNTEAFF. In DNA form, the CDR3 reads TGCAGTGCTCGACGGACACCCAACACTGAAGCTTTCTTT.

This clonotype appeared many times. The J gene is TRBJ2-3, the V gene TRBV11-2; 7 bases line up with TRBD1. Trimming removed 5 bases from V and 0 bases from J; junction bases left unmatched: 11. CDR3 length equals 17 residues. CDR1 SGHAT and CDR2 FQNNGV come from the germline V gene. DNA of the CDR3: TGTGCCAGCAGCCCTCGGGACAGTCGGGTTAGCACAGATACGCAGTATTTT. It codes for CASSPRDSRVSTDTQYF.

This clonotype was observed at least ten times. This chain uses TRBV20-1 with TRBJ2-5, with a possible D match to TRBD2 (6 bases). CDR1 and CDR2 from the germline V gene are DFQATT and SNEGSKA (reference sequence). The ends were cut back, 5 bases at V and 2 bases at J, with 12 bases in the middle. The CDR3 loop spans 13 amino acids. CDR3 coding DNA: TGCAGTGCTGGCGGGGCGCCGCAAGAGACCCAGTACTTC. The encoded protein is CSAGGAPQETQYF.

This clonotype was seen ten or more times. This rearrangement joins TRBV25-1 to TRBJ2-2; D not certain. V was cut by 6 bases and J by 3 bases, with 2 bases left in between. Germline V lookup: CDR1 MGHDK, CDR2 SYGVNS. The CDR3 is 11 residues long. CDR3 sequence: CASSYTGELFF. In DNA form, the CDR3 reads TGTGCCAGCAGCTACACCGGGGAGCTGTTTTTT.

The chain links TRBV30 to TRBJ1-2; D not certain. Trimming removed 1 base at V and 8 bases at J, with 14 bases between. Germline V gives CDR1 GTSNPN, CDR2 SVGIG (reference sequence). This CDR3 has 13 amino acids. CDR3 region: CAWSGAGRVGYTF. The CDR3 coding sequence is TGTGCCTGGAGTGGGGCAGGACGGGTAGGCTACACCTTC.

Ten or more counts support this clonotype. The chain links TRBV20-1 to TRBJ2-3, with 14 bases fitting TRBD2. CDR1 and CDR2 (germline): DFQATT, SNEGSKA (reference sequence). This CDR3 region has 15 residues. Trimming removed 5 bases from V and 14 bases from J; junction bases left unmatched: 15. The DNA of the CDR3 is TGCAGTGCTTCCGACCGGAGACTAGCGGGGGGGCGGATGTATTTT. Its protein product is CSASDRRLAGGRMYF.

This clonotype was found many times. The chain carries TRBV7-9 and TRBJ1-1; no definite D call. Trimming stripped 8 bases from V and 0 bases from J, with 7 bases between. The CDR3 covers 12 residues. CDR1 is SEHNR and CDR2 is FQNEAQ in the germline V gene (reference sequence). The CDR3 DNA reads as TGTGCCAGCCTGAGAATGAACACTGAAGCTTTCTTT. Translating gives CASLRMNTEAFF.

This clonotype was seen many times. The gene calls are TRBV3-1 and TRBJ2-1, with a weak D call TRBD2 (7 bases). The CDR3 consists of 17 residues. Per the germline V gene, CDR1 is LGHDT and CDR2 is YNNKEL (reference sequence). Trimming took 1 base from V and 9 from J, leaving 22 bases between them. The CDR3 here is CASSQGLLGGPAPEQFF. In nucleotides, the CDR3 is TGTGCCAGCAGCCAAGGGCTGCTGGGGGGGCCGGCGCCTGAGCAGTTCTTC.

V usage is TRBV5-1 and J usage is TRBJ2-6; D assignment may be TRBD1 or TRBD2 (5 bases each). This CDR3 has 21 amino acids. CDR1 is SGHRS, CDR2 YFSETQ, per germline. Trimming removed 3 bases at V and 0 bases at J, with 25 bases between. CDR3 amino acids: CASSSSTQTGTDHSGANVLTF. The CDR3 DNA reads TGCGCCAGCAGCTCATCGACTCAGACCGGGACCGACCACTCTGGGGCCAACGTCCTGACTTTC.

The genes are TRBV20-1 and TRBJ2-3, with 10 bases identical to TRBD2. This CDR3 region has 16 residues. CDR1 is DFQATT and CDR2 is SNEGSKA in the germline V gene (reference sequence). Trimming at V came to 0 bases and at J to 2 bases, leaving 5 bases not matched to a gene. CDR3 nucleotide sequence: TGCAGTGCTAGAGAGGCTAGCGGGGGCATCACAGATACGCAGTATTTT. It yields the protein CSAREASGGITDTQYF.

A few counts support this clonotype. The chain couples TRBV12-3 or TRBV12-4 to TRBJ2-7; no clear D. V lost 1 base to trimming and J lost 6 bases, with 10 bases between them. The CDR3 runs to 13 residues. CDR3 in amino acids: CASSLGGLGEQYF. For the CDR3, the DNA is TGTGCCAGCAGTTTAGGGGGTCTCGGCGAGCAGTACTTC.

This clonotype was seen repeatedly, ten times or more. J is TRBJ2-4 and V is TRBV6-5, with TRBD1 as a possible D gene (5 bases). This CDR3 contains 15 residues. The V end lost 4 bases, the J end lost 2 bases, and 12 bases lay between the germline ends. CDR1 and CDR2 from the germline V gene are MNHEY and SVGAGI. The CDR3 loop is CASSSYRIPKNIQYF. The CDR3 region has the DNA TGTGCCAGCAGTTCCTACAGGATCCCCAAAAACATTCAGTACTTC.

The chain links TRBV20-1 to TRBJ2-7, with TRBD2 matching over 15 bases. V was clipped by 5 bases and J by 1 base; unmatched bases: 3. The germline gives CDR1 DFQATT, CDR2 SNEGSKA (reference sequence). The CDR3 is 15 residues long. CDR3 amino acids: CSAPGLAGGSYEQYF. The CDR3 nucleotides read TGCAGTGCTCCGGGACTAGCGGGAGGTTCCTACGAGCAGTACTTC.

This clonotype has only a few counts. The gene calls are TRBV29-1 and TRBJ2-3; tentative D call: TRBD1 (6 bases). Trimming removed 5 bases from V and 1 base from J, with 19 bases in between. The CDR3 runs 16 residues. Germline CDR1 SQVTM, CDR2 ANQGSEA. The CDR3 region is CSVSGSPGVGTDTQYF. CDR3 nucleotides: TGCAGCGTTTCCGGATCTCCAGGGGTCGGCACAGATACGCAGTATTTT.

As for this clonotype: A single base separates this from a much larger clone, so it may be a read error. This chain uses TRBV4-2 with TRBJ1-2; D might be TRBD1 (6 bases). Germline loops: CDR1 LGHNA, CDR2 YNFKEQ. V was clipped by 9 bases and J by 5 bases, with 16 bases between them. This CDR3 has 13 residues. CDR3 protein: CARSTGQPYGYTF. The CDR3 DNA is TGTGCCAGGAGCACCGGACAGCCATATGGCTACACCTTC.

This clonotype was picked up many times. The genes are TRBV4-2 and TRBJ2-7; D is undetermined. V was clipped by 0 bases and J by 7 bases, with 10 bases between them. Germline values: CDR1 LGHNA, CDR2 YNFKEQ. This CDR3 comprises 13 residues. The DNA for the CDR3 is TGTGCCAGCAGCCAAGAGGCAGAAGGGGAGCAGTACTTC. This encodes CASSQEAEGEQYF.

This sequence joins TRBV12-5 and TRBJ1-1; D is possibly TRBD1 (6 bases). The germline V and J ends were trimmed by 4 bases and 5 bases, with 11 bases remaining between them. The CDR3 sequence is 13 residues long. Germline V lookup: CDR1 LGHNT, CDR2 FRNRAP. The CDR3 DNA follows: TGTGCTAGTGGTTCTGGGGGGCGGACTGAAGCTTTCTTT. Protein sequence: CASGSGGRTEAFF.

This clonotype occurred a few times. The rearrangement joins TRBV4-1 to TRBJ2-3; D is unresolved. CDR3 length: 13 amino acids. V was cut by 4 bases and J by 6 bases, with 11 bases left in between. Germline CDR1 reads MGHRA; CDR2 reads YSYEKL. Here the CDR3 DNA reads TGCGCCAGCAGCCGTCTCGCGAGCGATACGCAGTATTTT. Protein sequence: CASSRLASDTQYF.

This clonotype was recorded at least ten times. This rearrangement joins TRBV3-1 to TRBJ1-2; no clear D. V lost 2 bases to trimming and J lost 2 bases, with 6 bases between them. Looked up from germline, CDR1 is LGHDT and CDR2 is YNNKEL (reference sequence). This CDR3 is built from 13 residues. CDR3 protein: CASSQRDNYGYTF. The CDR3 DNA sequence: TGTGCCAGCAGCCAAAGAGACAACTATGGCTACACCTTC.

This clonotype was counted ten times or more. The CDR3 nucleotides read TGTGCCAGCAGTGACAGGAGGGGCTACACCTTC. Its protein product is CASSDRRGYTF. This chain links TRBV25-1 with TRBJ1-2; the D is unclear. The ends were cut back, 3 bases at V and 8 bases at J, with 7 bases in the middle. Germline V gene lookup returns CDR1 MGHDK and CDR2 SYGVNS. CDR3 size: 11 residues.

This clonotype has only one observation. The J gene is TRBJ2-5, the V gene TRBV12-3 or TRBV12-4; D might be TRBD2 (5 bases). The CDR3 has 12 amino acids. V dropped 8 bases and J dropped 2 bases, with 9 bases sitting between them. CDR3 DNA: TGTGCCAGCGGGGAGACGCAAGAGACCCAGTACTTC. Encoded protein: CASGETQETQYF.

At least ten counts were recorded for this clonotype. CDR3 DNA: TGTGCCAGCAGTCCGCCGAACAGGGGGCCAGAGACCCAGTACTTC. It specifies CASSPPNRGPETQYF. The V call is TRBV28, the J call TRBJ2-5, with 9 bases identical to TRBD1. The J segment lost 4 bases and the V segment lost 5 bases, leaving 8 bases of the junction unmatched. This CDR3 has 15 amino acids. The V gene's germline CDR1 is MDHEN and CDR2 SYDVKM.

The chain uses TRBV7-2 and TRBJ1-1, with a tentative D call TRBD1 (6 bases). Trimming took off 4 bases at V and 6 bases at J, with 15 bases between the two ends. CDR1 and CDR2 from the germline V gene are SGHTA and FQGNSA. This CDR3 contains 14 residues. The CDR3 nucleotides read TGTGCCAGCAGCTCCGTTGGGGGCCAGTCTGAAGCTTTCTTT. It codes for CASSSVGGQSEAFF.

J is TRBJ2-1 and V is TRBV30, with D tentatively TRBD1 or TRBD2 (5 bases each). Trimming removed 2 bases at V and 4 bases at J, with 15 bases between. The CDR3 spans 15 residues. Looked up from germline, CDR1 is GTSNPN and CDR2 is SVGIG (reference sequence). CDR3 residues: CAWSRGSGGYNEQFF. DNA for the CDR3: TGTGCCTGGAGTAGGGGTAGTGGCGGGTACAATGAGCAGTTCTTC.

Ten or more counts support this clonotype. The chain couples TRBV2 to TRBJ2-1; D might be TRBD1 or TRBD2, each matching 5 bases. V was pared by 2 bases and J by 15 bases, with 11 bases between. This CDR3 has 11 amino acids. Germline assignment: CDR1 SNHLY and CDR2 FYNNEI. CDR3 loop: CASSERDPLFF. The CDR3 DNA sequence: TGTGCCAGCAGTGAACGGGACCCGCTGTTCTTC.

The sample holds many counts of this clonotype. The V and J genes are TRBV20-1 and TRBJ2-7, with D uncertain. The germline V and J ends were trimmed by 3 bases and 2 bases, with 14 bases remaining between them. The germline V gene has CDR1 DFQATT and CDR2 SNEGSKA (reference sequence). The CDR3 consists of 14 residues. DNA of the CDR3: TGCAGTGCTAGGGCCGTTGGTGACCCCTACGAGCAGTACTTC. It codes for CSARAVGDPYEQYF.

This clonotype was observed many times. The chain carries TRBV7-9 and TRBJ2-4; 8 bases fit TRBD1. V dropped 1 base and J dropped 7; count of bases not matched to a gene: 3. The germline gives CDR1 SEHNR, CDR2 FQNEAQ (reference sequence). This CDR3 has 14 residues. The CDR3 sequence is CASSLVQGENIQYF. For the CDR3, the DNA is TGTGCCAGCAGCTTAGTACAGGGGGAGAACATTCAGTACTTC.